This T cell receptor beta chain was found in a study of identical twins. The CDR3 is made up of 16 amino acids. Trimming stripped 8 bases from V and 4 bases from J, with 20 bases between. Template switching, a step in the protocol, added a universal primer site, and cDNA carried unique molecular identifiers. MiXCR, applied by TCRdb to the 5' RACE reads, yields one record per CDR3 protein. The top ten clones hold 0.98% of a sample with roughly 700,000 distinct CDR3 sequences, over 8.5% of them seen once. These data also featured in a second study, about yellow fever vaccine responses in identical twins.

Sequenced: PBMCs. The clonotype originates from a woman aged 18 to 35 in good health. V usage is TRBV12-3 or TRBV12-4 and J usage is TRBJ2-2, with D possibly TRBD2 on 7 matching bases. CDR3: CASRLRGADVTGELFF. The CDR3 bases are TGTGCCAGCCGACTTCGGGGGGCGGATGTCACCGGGGAGCTGTTTTTT.